These 13 T cell receptor beta chains share one sample of origin, sequenced in a study of blood T cell repertoires in COVID-19. This table comes from immunoSEQ multiplex PCR, and its TCRdb copy is limited to in-frame clones, with some not included. The data show just under 250,000 clones, about 89% seen once. The sequenced material came from PBMCs or T cells enriched from blood (not recorded which). Receptors were obtained from a woman younger than 45 who had recovered from COVID-19.

The J gene is TRBJ2-7, the V gene TRBV5-5; possible D gene TRBD2, 5 bases. This CDR3 is built from 12 residues. Trimming cost V 2 bases and J 2 bases, with 5 bases left between them. Looked up from germline, CDR1 is SGHKS and CDR2 is YYEKEE (reference sequence). As DNA, the CDR3 is TGTGCCAGCAGCTTACTAGCCTACGAGCAGTACTTC. Its translation: CASSLLAYEQYF.

CDR3 coding DNA: TGTGCCAGCAGTTTCCGAGGGTTCCCCATCGAGCAGTACTTC. It encodes CASSFRGFPIEQYF. V is TRBV27 and J is TRBJ2-7, with D possibly being TRBD2 (5 bases). With 3 bases removed from V and 6 bases from J, the gap between germline ends came to 15 bases. This CDR3 spans 14 amino acids. Looked up from germline, CDR1 is MNHEY and CDR2 is SMNVEV (reference sequence).

V gene TRBV27 combines with J gene TRBJ1-1, with a weak D call TRBD1 (5 bases). The CDR3 totals 13 residues. V lost 6 bases and J 4 bases, leaving 12 bases between the germline ends. Germline V lookup: CDR1 MNHEY, CDR2 SMNVEV (reference sequence). Written as DNA, the CDR3 is TGTGCCAGCAGGACCGGTAGGGGCACTGAAGCTTTCTTT. Translated, it gives CASRTGRGTEAFF.

The CDR3, as DNA: TGTGCCAGCAGCCCCCCAAGAGGGATGACAGATACGCAGTATTTT. Translated, it gives CASSPPRGMTDTQYF. The chain is built from TRBV7-9 and TRBJ2-3; D possibly corresponds to TRBD2 (5 bases). From germline, CDR1 is SEHNR and CDR2 FQNEAQ (reference sequence). The CDR3 totals 15 residues. Trimming removed 5 bases from V and 3 bases from J, with 15 bases in between.

The CDR3 protein is CASSLDRAVSPLHF. CDR3 in DNA: TGTGCCAGCAGCTTGGACAGGGCGGTTTCACCCCTCCACTTT. The J gene is TRBJ1-6, the V gene TRBV5-4; the D gene is possibly TRBD1 (6 bases). The ends were cut back, 0 bases at V and 9 bases at J, with 10 bases in the middle. The CDR3 loop spans 14 amino acids. The germline gives CDR1 SGHNT, CDR2 YYREEE (reference sequence).

The rearrangement joins TRBV7-6 to TRBJ1-3; D possibly corresponds to TRBD1 (5 bases). Trimming pared 1 base from V and 0 bases from J, leaving 25 bases between. The CDR3 runs 21 residues. Germline V CDR1 and CDR2: SGHVS, FNYEAQ. This chain's CDR3 is CASSLVWGGTDSTGSGNTIYF. For the CDR3, the DNA is TGTGCCAGCAGCTTAGTTTGGGGGGGTACCGACAGTACAGGCTCTGGAAACACCATATATTTT. The full variable domain, rest sourced from reference TRBV7-6 and TRBJ1-3, is GAGVSQSPRYKVTKRGQDVALRCDPISGHVSLYWYRQALGQGPEFLTYFNYEAQQDKSGLPNDRFSAERPEGSISTLTIQRTEQRDSAMYRCASSLVWGGTDSTGSGNTIYFGEGSWLTVV.

This sequence joins TRBV7-9 and TRBJ1-3; D remains ambiguous. V was trimmed by 4 bases and J by 4 bases, leaving 8 bases between them. Germline lookup yields CDR1 SEHNR and CDR2 FQNEAQ (reference sequence). The CDR3 totals 13 residues. The CDR3 DNA reads TGTGCCAGCAGCTCCCGGTGGGGAAACACCATATATTTT. It translates to CASSSRWGNTIYF.

The chain employs TRBV7-2 and TRBJ2-1; D may be TRBD1 (5 bases). V shed 4 bases and J shed 9 bases, with 10 bases lying between them. The CDR3 spans 12 residues. Germline values: CDR1 SGHTA, CDR2 FQGNSA. The CDR3 loop is CASSSQGGEQFF. As DNA, the CDR3 is TGTGCCAGCAGCTCCCAGGGCGGTGAGCAGTTCTTC. Together with reference TRBV7-2 and TRBJ2-1, the CDR3 gives the full variable domain: GAGVSQSPSNKVTEKGKDVELRCDPISGHTALYWYRQSLGQGLEFLIYFQGNSAPDKSGLPSDRFSAERTGGSVSTLTIQRTQQEDSAVYLCASSSQGGEQFFGPGTRLTVL.

The chain has TRBV29-1 and TRBJ2-7; 10 bases fit TRBD2. The ends lost 7 bases at V and 6 bases at J; junction bases unmatched: 9. The CDR3 spans 13 residues. Germline values: CDR1 SQVTM, CDR2 ANQGSEA. The CDR3 reads CSALAGVLSEQYF. In DNA, the CDR3 is TGCAGCGCCCTAGCGGGAGTTCTCTCCGAGCAGTACTTC.

This chain connects TRBV11-2 to TRBJ2-3; 13 nucleotides align to TRBD2. Germline assignment: CDR1 SGHAT and CDR2 FQNNGV. This CDR3 region has 19 residues. J was trimmed by 7 bases and V by 0 bases; bases with no gene match: 13. CDR3 sequence: CASSLDLALAGGSWHTQYF. The DNA for the CDR3 is TGTGCCAGCAGCTTAGATCTTGCACTAGCGGGAGGGAGTTGGCATACGCAGTATTTT. Together with reference TRBV11-2 and TRBJ2-3, the CDR3 gives the full variable domain: EAGVAQSPRYKIIEKRQSVAFWCNPISGHATLYWYQQILGQGPKLLIQFQNNGVVDDSQLPKDRFSAERLKGVDSTLKIQPAKLEDSAVYLCASSLDLALAGGSWHTQYFGPGTRLTVL.

CDR3 bases: TGTGCCAGCAGCCAGTACCAGGAGGTCTACGAGCAGTACTTC. Translating it yields CASSQYQEVYEQYF. J is TRBJ2-7 and V is TRBV3-1 (or the pseudogene TRBV3-2); possibly TRBD2 for D (5 bases). The V and J ends lost 3 bases and 3 bases respectively, with 12 bases between them. Per the germline V gene, CDR1 is LGHDT and CDR2 is YNNKEL (reference sequence). The CDR3 has 14 amino acids.

The chain combines TRBV7-9 with TRBJ1-4, with D perhaps TRBD1 (5 bases). V lost 0 bases, J lost 4 bases, and 15 bases lay in between. Germline CDR1 and CDR2: SEHNR and FQNEAQ (reference sequence). CDR3 length: 17 amino acids. This CDR3 reads CASSLANRRGINEKLFF. The CDR3 DNA reads as TGTGCCAGCAGCTTAGCGAACAGACGGGGGATTAATGAAAAACTGTTTTTT.

The sample holds one count of this clone. This rearrangement joins TRBV28 to TRBJ2-2; D perhaps matches TRBD2 (7 bases). V gave up 6 bases and J gave up 3 bases, with 17 bases separating them. Germline CDR1 is MDHEN and CDR2 is SYDVKM. The CDR3 length is 16 residues. CDR3 residues: CASRHLGGLHTGELFF. DNA of the CDR3: TGTGCCAGCAGGCACTTGGGGGGGCTTCACACCGGGGAGCTGTTTTTT.